This TCR beta chain was found in a study of blood T cell repertoires in COVID-19. The wider study: Samples taken during acute and convalescent COVID-19 were collected in the United States, Italy and Spain. From T cells, B-cell-depleted T cells, or PBMCs came the material, which was cDNA or gDNA.

Study processing details: Using reference gene primer amplification, nucleated cell counts were estimated. Here immunoSEQ multiplex PCR was the method, and the copy in TCRdb shows in-frame clones only, minus some. The V and J calls and clone size come from that table; D and trimming were worked out from the DNA. The sample yields 300,000 to 450,000 clones, approximately 81% seen once. The TCR comes from a woman under 30 with acute or convalescent COVID-19. The sample taken for sequencing was peripheral blood.

CDR3 residues: CATSDFPGTVTGELFF. CDR3 coding DNA: TGTGCCACCAGTGATTTCCCCGGGACAGTCACCGGGGAGCTGTTTTTT. The rearrangement links TRBV24-1 to TRBJ2-2, with TRBD1 matching 7 bases. Germline-derived CDR1 and CDR2 are KGHDR and SFDVKD. CDR3 length equals 16 residues. With 1 base clipped from V and 4 bases from J, the junction kept 5 bases outside the gene matches.